This TCR beta chain came from a study of T-cell reconstitution after alpha-beta-depleted transplantation in children (dated by TCRdb to the mid-2010s). About the full investigation: Using TCR repertoire profiling, the study followed T-cell immune reconstitution in a quantitative way in children after TCRalphabeta/CD19-depleted allogeneic hematopoietic cell transplantation.

Germline trimming: 3 bases from V, 2 bases from J; junction bases outside gene matches: 9. The CDR3 holds 15 amino acids from the cysteine to the phenylalanine. This entry keeps only the CDR3 DNA: 45 bases, framed from base 1. From a lookup of the germline V gene (reference sequence), CDR1 and CDR2 are DFQATT and SNEGSKA. Study-wide findings and limitations: In some patients, the high TCRbeta diversity seen at day 60 was put down to recipient T cells and intrathymic progenitors that had survived conditioning. About two months after transplant, the apparently early recovery of alphabetaT-cell counts reportedly depended on just several hundred clones that had expanded rapidly and came from non-depleted graft cells. Over the following months the frequencies of hyperexpanded clones went down, and after one year T-cell counts and TCRbeta diversity were mostly credited to newly produced T cells.

Libraries were constructed by PCR. This sample was sequenced with an Illumina HiSeq 2500. TCR library preparation used molecular barcoding, with unique molecular identifiers applied to normalize quantification of the TCRbeta repertoire. The public reads were reanalyzed by TCRdb: fastp trimming at Q25, MiXCR alignment, in-frame beta chains only. Rows are unified per CDR3 protein, each entry keeping the most common DNA and genes. Counted in this sample were approximately 70,000 distinct CDR3 sequences; approximately 4.4% of them appeared once. The ten top clones hold approximately 20% of the sample. This specimen's treatment or condition label, per the study, means: allogeneic hematopoietic cell transplantation with graft depleted of TCRalphabeta T cells and CD19 B cells. Transplant recipients were children who received TCRalphabeta/CD19-depleted allogeneic hematopoietic cell grafts. This clonotype has at least ten counts. The clone's antigen remains unknown. No per-base quality is available; no much larger clone lies one base away.

The receptor was derived from a boy younger than two who had a stem cell transplant for acute myeloid leukemia, so the T cells may come from the graft donor. Specimen: PBMCs, mostly from graft donor cells, collected 180 days after TCRalphabeta/CD19-depleted stem cell transplant. The V gene is TRBV20-1 and the J gene is TRBJ2-7; TRBD1 matches 8 bases in the middle. The DNA sequence is TGCAGTGCTAGGTACCTCGGGACAGGTCCCTACGAGCAGTACTTC. It codes for CSARYLGTGPYEQYF.